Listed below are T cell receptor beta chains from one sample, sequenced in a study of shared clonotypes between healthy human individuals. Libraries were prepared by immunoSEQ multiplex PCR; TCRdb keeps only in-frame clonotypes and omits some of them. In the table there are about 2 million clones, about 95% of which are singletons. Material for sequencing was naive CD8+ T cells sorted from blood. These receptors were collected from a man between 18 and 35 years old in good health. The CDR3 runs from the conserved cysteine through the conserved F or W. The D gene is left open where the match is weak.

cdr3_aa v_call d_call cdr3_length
CAWSVLPGVFSYEQYF TRBV30 . 16
CASSLDFANTGELFF TRBV5-1 . 15
CASSPPAGGGTEAFF TRBV13 . 15
CASNAAGAYEQYF TRBV2 . 13
CASSQEKAGEGSQETQYF TRBV4-3 TRBD2 18
CASSVTGRDYGYTF TRBV5-6 TRBD1 14
CASSLIPGGEFEAFF TRBV7-9 . 15
CASSGGTNYGYTF TRBV2 . 13
CASSLLAGVGDTQYF TRBV27 TRBD2 15
CASSVSTVSNYGYTF TRBV9 . 15
CASSLDLGYRKGYTF TRBV11-2 . 15
CASSVDGGNTEAFF TRBV9 . 14
CATSRSYNEQFF TRBV15 . 12
CASSPGQYNEQFF TRBV5-1 . 13
CASSAYGGRGVSDTGELFF TRBV2 . 19
CASSLDAGKNTEAFF TRBV7-6 . 15
CASSVREGAGELFF TRBV9 . 14
CASSQEGLSSYNEQFF TRBV4-1 . 16
CASSLAGAPGYTF TRBV7-9 . 13
CASSLSAGVVTYGYTF TRBV11-2 . 16
CASSEQGTYEQYF TRBV7-9 . 13
CASSPRSAGGDGLTYEQYF TRBV27 TRBD2 19
CASTFRVDEQFF TRBV2 . 12
CASSLALGENTEAFF TRBV7-9 . 15
CAWSLGGEVEPQHF TRBV30 . 14
CASSLTTSGGQFF TRBV4-1 TRBD2 13
CASSFGGGRTYEQYF TRBV7-8 TRBD2 15
CASSQDNGAGEADTQYF TRBV4-3 . 17